Listed here are 12 T cell receptor beta chains from one sample, sequenced in a study of cytomegalovirus exposure and HLA in healthy donors. Researchers ran the PCR with 60 Vbeta and 13 Jbeta primers. Using immunoSEQ multiplex PCR, the repertoire was profiled, and TCRdb retains in-frame clones only, with some absent. Of about 120,000 clones listed, around 80% are singletons. Sequencing was carried out using PBMCs. These receptors were taken from a woman aged 40 to 50 in good health and CMV-seropositive.

The chain joins TRBV9 to TRBJ1-1, with D tentatively TRBD1 (5 bases). Germline assignment: CDR1 SGDLS and CDR2 YYNGEE. Trimming left V 0 bases short and J 6 bases short, with 15 bases between. The CDR3 runs to 15 residues. The CDR3 DNA sequence: TGTGCCAGCAGCGTAGGTGGACTCGGAGGGGCTGAAGCTTTCTTT. It is translated as CASSVGGLGGAEAFF.

V gene TRBV29-1 combines with J gene TRBJ1-2; 8 nucleotides match TRBD1. V dropped 8 bases and J dropped 8; count of bases not matched to a gene: 10. CDR3 size: 12 residues. Germline V gene data show CDR1 as SQVTM and CDR2 as ANQGSEA. The CDR3 DNA is TGCAGCTTCCGAGGGACAGGCTTAGGCTACACCTTC. Protein: CSFRGTGLGYTF. The full variable domain, with the rest looked up from reference TRBV29-1 and TRBJ1-2, is SAVISQKPSRDICQRGTSLTIQCQVDSQVTMMFWYRQQPGQSLTLIATANQGSEATYESGFVIDKFPISRPNLTFSTLTVSNMSPEDSSIYLCSFRGTGLGYTFGSGTRLTVV.

In the case of this clone: This sample includes further DNA sequences coding for the same CDR3. The CDR3 nucleotides read TGCAGCGTTGGACTAGCGGTATACAATGAGCAGTTCTTC. Its protein product is CSVGLAVYNEQFF. J is TRBJ2-1 and V is TRBV29-1; 9 bases agree with TRBD2. With V trimmed by 4 bases and J by 4 bases, 2 bases remained unmatched. Germline V gene lookup returns CDR1 SQVTM and CDR2 ANQGSEA. CDR3 length: 13 amino acids.

This sequence joins TRBV7-9 and TRBJ2-2; D not resolved. Deletions cut 5 bases from V and 6 bases from J, with 7 bases between. Germline lookup yields CDR1 SEHNR and CDR2 FQNEAQ (reference sequence). CDR3 size: 12 residues. CDR3 coding DNA: TGTGCCAGCAGCCTGCTATCCGGGGAGCTGTTTTTT. Translated, it gives CASSLLSGELFF.

The chain recombines TRBV5-1 with TRBJ2-1; 8 bases map to TRBD2. Germline V gene sequence: CDR1 SGHRS, CDR2 YFSETQ. The length of the CDR3 is 14 residues. The trim removed 1 base at V and 10 bases at J, leaving 7 bases unmatched. The CDR3 reads CASSLTGGQREQFF. The DNA of the CDR3 is TGCGCCAGCAGCTTGACGGGGGGGCAAAGGGAGCAGTTCTTC.

V and J are TRBV7-8 and TRBJ2-7; D uncertain. The CDR3 extends over 15 amino acids. Deletions cut 5 bases from V and 0 bases from J, with 14 bases between. Germline V gene lookup returns CDR1 SGHVS and CDR2 FQNEAQ. CDR3 DNA: TGTGCCAGCAGCCCTTTGGCGGTTAGCTCCTACGAGCAGTACTTC. It translates to CASSPLAVSSYEQYF.

There are a few counts of this clone. This chain uses TRBV2 with TRBJ2-1; 11 bases map to TRBD2. Germline CDR1 is SNHLY and CDR2 is FYNNEI. With 1 base clipped from V and 6 bases from J, the junction kept 14 bases outside the gene matches. The CDR3 has 19 amino acids. Here the CDR3 DNA reads TGTGCCAGCAGTGAAGTTCTAGCGGGGGGCTCCTTTGGTCGCAATGAGCAGTTCTTC. Its translation is CASSEVLAGGSFGRNEQFF.

V and J are TRBV21-1 and TRBJ1-1. TRBV21-1 is tagged as a pseudogene. The CDR3 has 17 amino acids. The CDR3 DNA follows: TGTGCCAGCCCTAGGAAGACCGTCCGGCGGATTCGGGGTGAAGCTTTCTTT. Residues: CASPRKTVRRIRGEAFF.

The gene calls are TRBV25-1 and TRBJ2-3; 9 bases agree with TRBD1. V trimming: 3 bases; J trimming: 8 bases; junction bases outside the gene matches: 12. This CDR3 has 16 amino acids. Germline V CDR1 and CDR2: MGHDK, SYGVNS. CDR3 nucleotides: TGTGCCAGCAGTGACCCGGGACAGGGACGCGCTCGTACGCAGTATTTT. Encoded protein: CASSDPGQGRARTQYF.

The chain joins TRBV7-3 to TRBJ2-3, with TRBD2 as a possible D gene (5 bases). This CDR3 has 13 amino acids. Trimming took 5 bases from V and 3 from J, leaving 9 bases between them. The germline gives CDR1 SGHTA, CDR2 FQGTGA. The CDR3 sequence: CASSRGTTDTQYF. CDR3 in DNA: TGTGCCAGCAGCCGGGGAACGACAGATACGCAGTATTTT.

The chain has TRBV6-4 and TRBJ1-5, with 10 bases lining up with TRBD1. Germline V CDR1 and CDR2: MRHNA, SNTAGT. This CDR3 has 16 amino acids. V shed 7 bases and J 0 bases; nucleotides not matched to a gene: 6. The CDR3 loop reads CASTGQGPFSNQPQHF. The CDR3 bases are TGTGCCAGCACGGGACAGGGGCCCTTTAGCAATCAGCCCCAGCATTTT.

The V gene is TRBV10-2, the J gene TRBJ1-5; D not resolved. The CDR3 has 14 residues. V shed 3 bases and J shed 1 base, with 7 bases lying between them. Germline values: CDR1 WSHSY, CDR2 SAAADI. The CDR3 here is CASSENGSNQPQHF. The DNA of the CDR3 is TGCGCCAGCAGTGAAAATGGCAGCAATCAGCCCCAGCATTTT.